The rows below give T cell receptor beta chains drawn from one sample of a study of OX40 agonist ivuxolimab in advanced cancers. Sequencing was performed with immunoSEQ multiplex PCR; in TCRdb, only in-frame clones are kept and a portion is missing. This sample has tens of thousands of clones, with 82% found just once. Sequenced material: CD4+ or CD8+ T cells sorted from blood, taken in a trial of the OX40 agonist ivuxolimab. Receptors were obtained from an adult with an advanced solid tumor such as melanoma, head and neck, liver or kidney cancer. Each CDR3 is given with its conserved first and last residue. Each record gives: V gene, clone size, J gene, D gene, CDR3 protein, CDR3 DNA. The D gene is left open where the match is weak. Not all rows give a size; the values are once, few, many and, for expanded clones, a class.

TRBV5-1	-	TRBJ2-6	TRBD1	CASSLGGTGSGANVLTF	TGCGCCAGCAGCTTGGGTGGGACAGGCTCTGGGGCCAACGTCCTGACTTTC
TRBV28	few	TRBJ2-5	-	CASSPAGQQETQYF	TGTGCCAGCAGTCCCGCCGGACAGCAAGAGACCCAGTACTTC
TRBV30	-	TRBJ1-5	-	CAWSVSSGYQPQHF	TGTGCCTGGAGTGTATCTTCCGGCTATCAGCCCCAGCATTTT
TRBV2	-	TRBJ1-2	-	CASARGYGYTF	TGTGCCAGCGCAAGAGGCTATGGCTACACCTTC
TRBV2	-	TRBJ1-4	-	CASSDQGTYNEKLFF	TGTGCCAGCAGTGATCAGGGGACTTATAATGAAAAACTGTTTTTT
TRBV7-3	many	TRBJ2-7	TRBD2	CASSTSSGSPEQYF	TGTGCCAGCAGCACATCTAGCGGGAGCCCCGAGCAGTACTTC
TRBV7-2	-	TRBJ2-1	TRBD2	CASSLYLSTSGRRDNEQFF	TGTGCCAGCAGCTTATATCTCTCGACTAGCGGGAGGAGGGACAATGAGCAGTTCTTC
TRBV29-1	-	TRBJ2-3	TRBD1	CSVGRRDRHTDTQYF	TGCAGCGTTGGGCGCCGGGACAGACACACAGATACGCAGTATTTT
TRBV28	-	TRBJ2-7	TRBD2	CASRRRLAGNLYEQYF	TGTGCCAGCAGGAGACGACTAGCGGGCAATCTCTACGAGCAGTACTTC
TRBV19	-	TRBJ1-4	-	CASIRGEKLFF	TGTGCCAGTATCCGTGGTGAAAAACTGTTTTTT
TRBV28	-	TRBJ1-2	-	CASSDQLRGVYGYTF	TGTGCCAGCAGTGATCAATTACGCGGGGTCTATGGCTACACCTTC
TRBV7-8	-	TRBJ2-5	TRBD2	CASSSRRASGGVGQETQYF	TGTGCCAGCAGCTCCAGACGGGCTAGCGGGGGGGTTGGACAAGAGACCCAGTACTTC
TRBV27	-	TRBJ2-3	-	CASSFRRGNQADTQYF	TGTGCCAGCAGTTTCCGGCGTGGGAATCAAGCAGATACGCAGTATTTT
TRBV19	-	TRBJ1-2	TRBD1	CASSVPYRGDGYTF	TGTGCCAGTTCAGTGCCCTACAGGGGAGATGGCTACACCTTC
TRBV6-1	-	TRBJ2-5	TRBD2	CATRRSGGNQETQYF	TGTGCCACCAGAAGAAGCGGGGGAAACCAAGAGACCCAGTACTTC
TRBV5-4	-	TRBJ1-2	-	CASSPEPQSGQMYTF	TGTGCCAGCAGCCCCGAGCCCCAATCCGGACAGATGTACACCTTC
TRBV18	once	TRBJ2-3	TRBD1	CASSPLGQGTDTQYF	TGTGCCAGCTCACCACTGGGACAGGGGACAGATACGCAGTATTTT
TRBV28	-	TRBJ2-5	-	CASSSPGSMYTLYF	TGTGCCAGCAGTTCCCCTGGTTCAATGTACACCCTATACTTC
TRBV2	few	TRBJ2-1	TRBD2	CASRMGTSPYNEQFF	TGTGCCAGCAGGATGGGGACTAGTCCCTACAATGAGCAGTTCTTC
TRBV9	-	TRBJ2-1	-	CASSVAPGPASNEQFF	TGTGCCAGCAGCGTAGCCCCAGGGCCGGCCTCCAATGAGCAGTTCTTC
TRBV19	few	TRBJ2-1	-	CASSSRQGLNEQFF	TGTGCCAGTAGTAGCCGTCAGGGGCTCAATGAGCAGTTCTTC
TRBV7-9	-	TRBJ1-2	-	CASSPMGPYGYTF	TGTGCCAGCAGCCCGATGGGGCCCTATGGCTACACCTTC
TRBV5-4	-	TRBJ2-2	-	CASSLKRGGGTGELFF	TGTGCCAGCAGCTTGAAAAGGGGAGGAGGCACCGGGGAGCTGTTTTTT
TRBV6-5	-	TRBJ2-2	-	CASSPLYTGELFF	TGTGCCAGCAGTCCCCTGTACACCGGGGAGCTGTTTTTT
TRBV6-1	-	TRBJ1-5	TRBD1	CASSPNRDRGQPQHF	TGTGCCAGCAGTCCTAACCGGGACAGGGGTCAGCCCCAGCATTTT
TRBV7-6	-	TRBJ1-3	-	CASSLELGNTIYF	TGTGCCAGCAGCTTAGAATTGGGAAACACCATATATTTT
TRBV27	-	TRBJ1-4	-	CASLKEATNEKLFF	TGTGCCAGCTTAAAGGAGGCAACTAATGAAAAACTGTTTTTT